Listed below are T cell receptor beta chains from one sample, sequenced in a study of Ad26.COV2.S vaccination and SARS-CoV-2 variants. Assay used: immunoSEQ multiplex PCR; TCRdb lists only in-frame clones, some missing. The data hold around 400,000 clones, with about nine tenths observed a single time. Source: peripheral blood, taken in a trial of Ad26.COV2.S vaccine versus placebo. These receptors originate from a person aged 18-65 years who received the Ad26.COV2.S COVID-19 vaccine or a placebo. Each CDR3 is given with its conserved first and last residue. The D gene is left open where the match is weak. Expanded clones are given a class, and other clones once, few, many or no size at all.

CDR3 protein | CDR3 DNA | V gene | D gene | clone size | CDR3 length | J gene
CASSPLESLGGYTF | TGTGCCAGCTCACCACTCGAGTCCCTCGGCGGCTACACCTTC | TRBV18 | - | - | 14 | TRBJ1-2
CASSLARRSSTDTQYF | TGCGCCAGCAGCTTGGCCCGCAGGTCTAGCACAGATACGCAGTATTTT | TRBV5-1 | - | once | 16 | TRBJ2-3
CASSLFRLGQYTGELFF | TGTGCCAGCAGTTTATTCAGGTTGGGACAGTACACCGGGGAGCTGTTTTTT | TRBV28 | TRBD1 | - | 17 | TRBJ2-2
CASSLRTSGLKNIQYF | TGTGCCAGCAGCTTACGGACTAGCGGACTAAAAAACATTCAGTACTTC | TRBV7-9 | TRBD2 | - | 16 | TRBJ2-4
CATRTPNTGELFF | TGTGCCACCCGGACCCCGAACACCGGGGAGCTGTTTTTT | TRBV19 | - | - | 13 | TRBJ2-2
CASSIRLAGGTDTQYF | TGTGCCAGCAGCATCAGACTAGCGGGGGGCACAGATACGCAGTATTTT | TRBV9 | TRBD2 | - | 16 | TRBJ2-3
CASSHSSPGYTDTQYF | TGCGCCAGCAGCCATTCGTCTCCAGGGTACACAGATACGCAGTATTTT | TRBV4-1 | - | - | 16 | TRBJ2-3
CASSLSFGNEQFF | TGTGCCAGCAGTTTGTCGTTCGGGAATGAGCAGTTCTTC | TRBV28 | - | - | 13 | TRBJ2-1
CATSDPRTTKNIQYF | TGTGCCACCAGTGATCCCCGGACGACCAAAAACATTCAGTACTTC | TRBV24-1 | - | - | 15 | TRBJ2-4
CASSESNSGNTIYF | TGCGCCAGCAGTGAGTCGAACTCTGGAAACACCATATATTTT | TRBV10-2 | - | few | 14 | TRBJ1-3
CASSQRDRKNIQYF | TGTGCCAGCAGCCAACGGGACAGAAAAAACATTCAGTACTTC | TRBV21-1 | - | - | 14 | TRBJ2-4
CASSRDGNTEAFF | TGTGCCAGCAGCCGCGACGGGAACACTGAAGCTTTCTTT | TRBV7-9 | - | once | 13 | TRBJ1-1
CASSIAGNTIYF | TGTGCCAGTAGTATAGCCGGAAACACCATATATTTT | TRBV19 | - | - | 12 | TRBJ1-3
CASSSQLRGTEAFF | TGTGCCAGCAGCTCACAGCTTCGGGGCACTGAAGCTTTCTTT | TRBV7-9 | - | few | 14 | TRBJ1-1
CASSFLTSGRSYNEQFF | TGTGCCAGCAGTTTTTTGACTAGCGGGAGATCCTACAATGAGCAGTTCTTC | TRBV27 | TRBD2 | - | 17 | TRBJ2-1
CAISDNQGVYNEQFF | TGTGCCATCAGTGATAACCAGGGGGTCTACAATGAGCAGTTCTTC | TRBV10-3 | TRBD1 | - | 15 | TRBJ2-1
CASSLAFVVPTYNEQFF | TGTGCCAGCAGCTTGGCCTTCGTAGTCCCCACCTACAATGAGCAGTTCTTC | TRBV5-5 | - | - | 17 | TRBJ2-1
CASSSTSGELFF | TGTGCCAGCTCCTCAACGTCTGGGGAGCTGTTTTTT | TRBV6-5 | - | - | 12 | TRBJ2-2
CASSLDLIRNEQYF | TGTGCCAGCAGCTTGGACCTAATACGGAACGAGCAGTACTTC | TRBV5-6 | - | once | 14 | TRBJ2-7
CASSPRGRGQETQYF | TGTGCCAGCAGCCCACGCGGGAGAGGGCAAGAGACCCAGTACTTC | TRBV3-1/TRBV3-2 | TRBD2 | - | 15 | TRBJ2-5
CASSLQGGNQPQHF | TGCGCCAGCAGCCTTCAGGGGGGCAATCAGCCCCAGCATTTT | TRBV4-1 | TRBD1 | few | 14 | TRBJ1-5
CASSPLAGVNNEQFF | TGTGCCAGCAGTCCTCTAGCGGGAGTTAACAATGAGCAGTTCTTC | TRBV27 | TRBD2 | - | 15 | TRBJ2-1
CASSIERDYGYTF | TGTGCCAGTAGTATAGAACGGGACTATGGCTACACCTTC | TRBV19 | - | - | 13 | TRBJ1-2
CASSQGHDEGEKLFF | TGCGCCAGCAGCCAAGGACATGATGAGGGGGAAAAACTGTTTTTT | TRBV4-3 | - | once | 15 | TRBJ1-4
CASRRGAYNEQFF | TGTGCCAGCAGGCGGGGTGCCTACAATGAGCAGTTCTTC | TRBV2 | - | - | 13 | TRBJ2-1
CASSKEEGTGRHETQYF | TGTGCCAGCAGCAAAGAGGAAGGGACAGGTAGGCATGAGACCCAGTACTTC | TRBV21-1 | - | - | 17 | TRBJ2-5
CASRTRQAISNQPQHF | TGTGCCAGTAGGACAAGACAGGCGATCTCCAATCAGCCCCAGCATTTT | TRBV19 | - | - | 16 | TRBJ1-5
CASSPQLSSGANVLTF | TGTGCCAGCTCACCACAGTTGAGCTCTGGGGCCAACGTCCTGACTTTC | TRBV18 | - | - | 16 | TRBJ2-6
CSASASRASQPQHF | TGCAGTGCTAGTGCCAGCAGGGCATCTCAGCCCCAGCATTTT | TRBV20-1 | - | - | 14 | TRBJ1-5
CASSGQGYEQYF | TGTGCCAGCAGTGGCCAGGGCTACGAGCAGTACTTC | TRBV25-1 | - | few | 12 | TRBJ2-7
CASSVRAGGRTGELFF | TGTGCCAGCAGCGTAAGAGCGGGAGGAAGAACCGGGGAGCTGTTTTTT | TRBV9 | TRBD2 | - | 16 | TRBJ2-2
CASSQDLLYTGELFF | TGCGCCAGCAGCCAAGATCTGTTGTACACCGGGGAGCTGTTTTTT | TRBV4-3 | - | few | 15 | TRBJ2-2
CASQRVFF | TGTGCCAGCCAACGGGTGTTTTTT | TRBV7-2 | - | once | 8 | TRBJ1-5
CASGSDRDNSPLHF | TGTGCCAGCGGCTCGGACAGGGATAATTCACCCCTCCACTTT | TRBV3-1/TRBV3-2 | TRBD1 | - | 14 | TRBJ1-6
CSASPLAGVGETQYF | TGCAGTGCTAGTCCACTAGCGGGAGTCGGAGAGACCCAGTACTTC | TRBV20-1 | TRBD2 | - | 15 | TRBJ2-5
CASSLATGASYEQYF | TGTGCCAGCAGTTTAGCAACGGGGGCTTCCTACGAGCAGTACTTC | TRBV27 | - | - | 15 | TRBJ2-7
CASSYLSGSTDTQYF | TGTGCCAGCAGCTACCTTTCCGGGAGCACAGATACGCAGTATTTT | TRBV11-2 | - | once | 15 | TRBJ2-3
CASSFFRGSRVAGELFF | TGTGCCAGCAGCTTTTTCCGAGGTTCGCGAGTGGCCGGGGAGCTGTTTTTT | TRBV5-6 | - | once | 17 | TRBJ2-2
CASRQTSGLINEQFF | TGCGCCAGCAGGCAGACTAGCGGGCTAATCAATGAGCAGTTCTTC | TRBV10-2 | TRBD2 | - | 15 | TRBJ2-1
CASSPPNLSGGGSSYEQYF | TGTGCCAGCTCACCACCGAATCTTAGTGGCGGGGGTAGCTCCTACGAGCAGTACTTC | TRBV18 | TRBD2 | - | 19 | TRBJ2-7
CASSYGRGSYNEQFF | TGTGCCAGCAGTTACGGGAGGGGGTCCTACAATGAGCAGTTCTTC | TRBV6-5 | - | - | 15 | TRBJ2-1
CASSGSGTRQFF | TGTGCCAGCAGCGGTAGCGGGACCCGCCAGTTCTTC | TRBV5-4 | TRBD2 | once | 12 | TRBJ2-1
CASSPGHSWSPQHF | TGTGCCAGCAGCCCCGGGCACTCTTGGTCGCCCCAGCATTTT | TRBV28 | - | - | 14 | TRBJ1-5
CASSPENYEQYF | TGTGCCAGCTCACCCGAGAACTACGAGCAGTACTTC | TRBV18 | - | - | 12 | TRBJ2-7
CASTRTGKAGEKLFF | TGTGCCAGCACCCGAACAGGGAAAGCAGGTGAAAAACTGTTTTTT | TRBV2 | - | - | 15 | TRBJ1-4
CASSQGPADTQYF | TGTGCCAGCAGCCAAGGGCCAGCAGATACGCAGTATTTT | TRBV3-1/TRBV3-2 | - | - | 13 | TRBJ2-3
CASGYRLAGLTHTGELFF | TGTGCTAGTGGTTACCGACTAGCGGGATTGACTCACACCGGGGAGCTGTTTTTT | TRBV12-5 | TRBD2 | - | 18 | TRBJ2-2
CASSSLGSSGHSYNEQFF | TGTGCCAGCAGCTCCCTTGGATCTAGCGGACATTCCTACAATGAGCAGTTCTTC | TRBV5-4 | TRBD2 | - | 18 | TRBJ2-1
CASSYGTGVTEAFF | TGTGCCAGCAGTTACGGGACAGGGGTCACTGAAGCTTTCTTT | TRBV5-4 | TRBD1 | few | 14 | TRBJ1-1
CASSPGTSGYNEQFF | TGTGCCAGCAGCCCTGGGACTAGCGGCTACAATGAGCAGTTCTTC | TRBV7-2 | TRBD2 | - | 15 | TRBJ2-1
CASSSGAFYNEQFF | TGTGCCAGCAGCTCGGGAGCCTTCTACAATGAGCAGTTCTTC | TRBV7-2 | - | - | 14 | TRBJ2-1
CASSLVLPPSEETQYF | TGTGCCAGCAGCTTAGTTTTGCCTCCCTCTGAGGAGACCCAGTACTTC | TRBV7-9 | - | - | 16 | TRBJ2-5